This T cell receptor (beta chain) was sequenced during a study of blood T cell repertoires in COVID-19. Study background: Italy, Spain and the United States were the sources of the convalescent and acute COVID-19 samples. The cDNA or gDNA used as material had been derived from T cells, B-cell-depleted T cells, or PBMCs.

The authors' processing: Researchers report that nucleated cell counts were estimated from reference gene primer amplification. Measured with immunoSEQ multiplex PCR; TCRdb has only the in-frame clones, and not every one. V and J calls and clone size follow that table, whereas D and trimming were derived from the DNA. The sample records over 350,000 clones, around nine tenths being singletons. This CDR3 contains 15 residues. Germline V lookup: CDR1 LNHDA, CDR2 SQIVND (reference sequence). V was shortened by 6 bases and J by 0 bases, with 14 bases between the two germline ends. The V gene is TRBV19, the J gene TRBJ1-2; D is unresolved. The sequence came from a woman aged 30 to 39 with acute or convalescent COVID-19. Sequenced sample: peripheral blood. CDR3 loop: CASRGGGPTNYGYTF. The CDR3 coding sequence is TGTGCCAGTAGGGGCGGAGGGCCTACTAACTATGGCTACACCTTC. Full variable domain (outside the CDR3, taken from reference TRBV19 and TRBJ1-2): DGGITQSPKYLFRKEGQNVTLSCEQNLNHDAMYWYRQDPGQGLRLIYYSQIVNDFQKGDIAEGYSVSREKKESFPLTVTSAQKNPTAFYLCASRGGGPTNYGYTFGSGTRLTVV.